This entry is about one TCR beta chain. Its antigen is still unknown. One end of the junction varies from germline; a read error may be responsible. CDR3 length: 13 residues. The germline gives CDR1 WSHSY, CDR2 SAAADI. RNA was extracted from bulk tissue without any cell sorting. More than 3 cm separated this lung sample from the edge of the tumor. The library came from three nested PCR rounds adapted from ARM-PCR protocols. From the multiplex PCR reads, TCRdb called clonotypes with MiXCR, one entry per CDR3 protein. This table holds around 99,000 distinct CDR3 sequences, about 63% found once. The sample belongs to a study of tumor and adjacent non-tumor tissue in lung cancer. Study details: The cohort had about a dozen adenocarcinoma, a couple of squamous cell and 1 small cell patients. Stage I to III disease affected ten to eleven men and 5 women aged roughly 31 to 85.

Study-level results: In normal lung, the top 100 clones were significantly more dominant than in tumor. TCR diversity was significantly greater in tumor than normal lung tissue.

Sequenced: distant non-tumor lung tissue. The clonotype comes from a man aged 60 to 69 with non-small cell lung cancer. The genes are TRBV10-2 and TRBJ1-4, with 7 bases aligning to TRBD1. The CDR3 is CTSLNRGGEKLFF. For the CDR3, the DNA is TGCACCAGCTTAAACAGGGGTGGCGAAAAACTGTTTTTT.